What follows is one T cell receptor beta chain and its context. CDR1 GTSNPN and CDR2 SVGIG come from the germline V gene (reference sequence). The germline V and J ends were trimmed by 3 bases and 1 base, with 18 bases remaining between them. The CDR3 is 16 residues long. The repertoire was sequenced with immunoSEQ multiplex PCR; TCRdb's copy has only in-frame clones and lacks some. Among 120,000 to 150,000 clones, just over 90% were seen once, and the ten largest hold 2.8%. This sample is part of a study of T cell responses to AZD1222 COVID-19 vaccine. The chain links TRBV30 to TRBJ1-1, with D possibly being TRBD1 (6 bases). This TCR was sampled from an adult in good health. This specimen was peripheral blood, taken on day 0 of MenACWY control vaccination. CDR3: CAWRGEGGRENTEAFF. The CDR3 DNA reads TGTGCCTGGAGAGGTGAGGGGGGGCGAGAGAACACTGAAGCTTTCTTT.